This note documents a single T cell receptor (beta chain) sequence. The germline gives CDR1 MRHNA, CDR2 SNTAGT. The CDR3 runs to 14 residues. Trimming removed 6 bases at V and 4 bases at J, with 15 bases between. This entry belongs to a study of cytomegalovirus exposure and HLA in healthy donors. The PCR used 60 Vbeta and 13 Jbeta primers. TCRdb keeps only in-frame clones here, not all; method: immunoSEQ multiplex PCR. Of about 80,000 clones listed, roughly 85% are singletons. The chain has TRBV6-4 and TRBJ1-1; TRBD1 is a possible D gene (5 bases). Source material: PBMCs. The clonotype was recovered from a man aged 25 to 40 in good health and CMV-seronegative. The CDR3: CASRTGSFSTEAFF. CDR3 bases: TGTGCCAGCAGAACAGGATCTTTTAGCACTGAAGCTTTCTTT.